This is a list of T cell receptor beta chains from one sample in a study of T-cell reconstitution after alpha-beta-depleted transplantation in children. One entry per CDR3 protein, called by TCRdb with MiXCR from the PCR reads. The table includes hundreds of thousands of distinct CDR3 sequences, 10% detected once. Source: PBMCs, taken before TCRalphabeta/CD19-depleted stem cell transplant. Receptor source: a boy less than two years old with acute myeloid leukemia, due to receive a stem cell transplant. Both conserved end residues are part of each CDR3. The D gene is left open where the match is weak. A clone size is listed for some rows: how often the clone was seen (once, few, many), or a class if it is expanded.

many | TRBD1 | TRBJ1-4 | TRBV5-1 | TGCGCCAGTTCGATTAATCCGACAGGGTTTGAAAAACTGTTTTTT | CASSINPTGFEKLFF
. | . | TRBJ2-5 | TRBV5-1 | TGCGCCAGCACGGGGCAAGAGACCCAGTACTTC | CASTGQETQYF
many | TRBD2 | TRBJ2-1 | TRBV10-3 | TGTGCCATCAGTGAGAGTAAGGGACTAGGGAGAAATGAGCAGTTCTTC | CAISESKGLGRNEQFF
many | . | TRBJ2-7 | TRBV7-9 | TGTGCCAGCAGCTTAGGTCTGGACAGTAAAGGGGGGGAGCAGTACTTC | CASSLGLDSKGGEQYF
many | . | TRBJ2-3 | TRBV4-3 | TGCGCCAGCAGCCAAGATGGGCTAGAGAGGCGCACAGATACGCAGTATTTT | CASSQDGLERRTDTQYF
. | . | TRBJ2-5 | TRBV28 | TGTGCCAGCAGTCCGTCGTCAGAAGAGACCCAGTACTTC | CASSPSSEETQYF
many | . | TRBJ1-1 | TRBV18 | TGTGCCAGCTCGCCCTTACAGGCCGGTGACACTGAAGCTTTCTTT | CASSPLQAGDTEAFF
many | . | TRBJ2-1 | TRBV28 | TGTGCCAGCAGTTTACATCTAGATTGTGAGCAGTTCTTC | CASSLHLDCEQFF
many | . | TRBJ2-5 | TRBV4-3 | TGCGCCAGCAGCCCCCGACAGGGAGGAGGGGAGACCCAGTACTTC | CASSPRQGGGETQYF
many | . | TRBJ2-3 | TRBV20-1 | TGCAGTCTACCAATGGGAGTACAGCAGTATTTT | CSLPMGVQQYF
many | . | TRBJ1-1 | TRBV12-3/TRBV12-4 | TGTGCCAGCAGTTCCCCGGGGCGGGTTTTCACTGAAGCTTTCTTT | CASSSPGRVFTEAFF
few | . | TRBJ1-2 | TRBV28 | TGTGCCAGCAGAAAACCGGTCGATGGCTACACCTTC | CASRKPVDGYTF
. | . | TRBJ1-1 | TRBV28 | TGTGCCAGCAGTTTAAAAGGGGCTAACACTGAAGCTTTCTTT | CASSLKGANTEAFF
many | TRBD2 | TRBJ2-1 | TRBV14 | TGTGCCAGCAGCCAAGATTGGGGGGGAGCCTACAATGAGCAGTTCTTC | CASSQDWGGAYNEQFF
many | . | TRBJ2-1 | TRBV6-5 | TGTGCCAGCAGTTACAAGAGCGGGGAGCAGTTCTTC | CASSYKSGEQFF
many | . | TRBJ1-3 | TRBV9 | TGTGCCAGCAGCCCCATTGGATCGCTGGAAAACACCATATATTTT | CASSPIGSLENTIYF
. | TRBD2 | TRBJ2-1 | TRBV15 | TGTGCCACCAGCAGCCCCTCCGGACTAGCGACGGAGGGCCTCAATGAGCAGTTCTTC | CATSSPSGLATEGLNEQFF